A single sample is the source of the 5 T cell receptor beta chains below, sequenced in a study of cytomegalovirus exposure and HLA in healthy donors. The PCR ran on 60 Vbeta and 13 Jbeta primers. Profiling relied on immunoSEQ multiplex PCR, and the TCRdb table lists in-frame clones only, not all of them. This table holds around 100,000 clones, approximately 76% found once. The sequencing sample was made of PBMCs. These receptors were obtained from a woman aged 55-70 years in good health and CMV-seropositive.

The chain links TRBV11-3 to TRBJ1-1; no clear D. V was trimmed by 1 base and J by 8 bases, leaving 14 bases between them. CDR1 is SGHNT and CDR2 is YENEEA in the germline V gene. The CDR3 has 14 amino acids. The CDR3 DNA follows: TGTGCCAGCAGCTTAGTCTCGGAGGGCATGGAAGCTTTCTTT. Translating gives CASSLVSEGMEAFF. The complete variable domain, with remaining parts taken from reference TRBV11-3 and TRBJ1-1, reads EAGVVQSPRYKIIEKKQPVAFWCNPISGHNTLYWYLQNLGQGPELLIRYENEEAVDDSQLPKDRFSAERLKGVDSTLKIQPAELGDSAVYLCASSLVSEGMEAFFGQGTRLTVV.

V usage is TRBV28 and J usage is TRBJ2-5, with 7 bases identical to TRBD1. The end of the DNA is better explained by TRBJ2-7, so the J call may be wrong. The germline V gene has CDR1 MDHEN and CDR2 SYDVKM. There are 13 residues in the CDR3. The CDR3 DNA follows: TGTGCCAGCAGTTTCGGACAGGACTACGAGCAGTACTTC. This sequence encodes CASSFGQDYEQYF.

The chain links TRBV19 to TRBJ2-4; the D gene is possibly TRBD2 (5 bases). CDR1 is LNHDA and CDR2 is SQIVND in the germline V gene (reference sequence). The length of the CDR3 is 11 residues. The V end was cut by 6 bases, the J end by 16 bases, with 16 bases between. CDR3 residues: CASSRGPAAYF. CDR3 sequence (DNA): TGTGCCAGTAGCCGAGGCCCAGCGGCCTACTTC. Full variable domain (rest looked up from reference TRBV19 and TRBJ2-4): DGGITQSPKYLFRKEGQNVTLSCEQNLNHDAMYWYRQDPGQGLRLIYYSQIVNDFQKGDIAEGYSVSREKKESFPLTVTSAQKNPTAFYLCASSRGPAAYFGAGTRLSVL.

This sequence joins TRBV12-5 and TRBJ2-1; 7 nucleotides align to TRBD2. Trimming took 1 base from V and 9 from J; bases not matched to a gene: 9. The CDR3 extends over 15 amino acids. The germline CDR1 and CDR2 sequences are LGHNT and FRNRAP. The CDR3 DNA follows: TGTGCTAGTGGTTTGGCGGGACTAATCTCCAGTGAGCAGTTCTTC. Translating it yields CASGLAGLISSEQFF.

The genes are TRBV27 and TRBJ2-7, with D perhaps TRBD2 (6 bases). CDR3 size: 17 residues. With 6 bases removed from V and 0 bases from J, the gap between germline ends came to 21 bases. Germline CDR1 MNHEY, CDR2 SMNVEV (reference sequence). Here the CDR3 reads CASSLTSRTRSSYEQYF. The CDR3, as DNA: TGTGCCAGCAGCCTAACTAGCAGGACGCGGTCCTCCTACGAGCAGTACTTC.